The T cell receptor (beta chain) described here comes from a study of cytomegalovirus exposure and HLA in healthy donors. Study findings and constraints: Investigators reported about 160 TCR beta chains as tied to cytomegalovirus.

Looked up from germline, CDR1 is SQVTM and CDR2 is ANQGSEA. This CDR3 is 15 amino acids long. V lost 1 base, J lost 6 bases, and 7 bases stayed unmatched. A word on this clone: Its target is unknown.

PCR primers comprised 60 Vbeta and 13 Jbeta primers. Using immunoSEQ multiplex PCR, the repertoire was profiled, and TCRdb retains in-frame clones only, with some absent. The sample has roughly 160,000 clones, roughly 74% seen once; the top ten hold about 7.7%. The sample consisted of PBMCs. This chain uses TRBV29-1 with TRBJ2-7; 12 bases map to TRBD1. The source of this sequence is a middle-aged woman in good health and CMV-seropositive. The CDR3 protein is CSVEVSGQGASEQYF. The CDR3 coding sequence is TGCAGCGTTGAAGTTTCGGGACAGGGGGCCTCCGAGCAGTACTTC.